This T cell receptor (beta chain) was sequenced during a study of response to subunit inactivated influenza vaccine. Study results and limitations: Authors suggested each seasonal influenza vaccination recruits few new T cells.

Remarks on this clonotype: No antigen is known for it.

Looked up from germline, CDR1 is DFQATT and CDR2 is SNEGSKA (reference sequence). The CDR3 has 12 amino acids. TCRdb re-derived calls from the RT-PCR reads in MiXCR, one entry per CDR3 protein. The table includes roughly 550,000 distinct CDR3 sequences, less than 25% detected once. The data were also submitted as part of a second study, on T cells expressing NK-cell markers. From that second work: Production of TCR beta cDNA relied on 5'RACE template switching with UMIs. Among CD8+ T cells from six donors, dominant NKG2C+ clonotypes accounted for about 1.0-7.0%.

This specimen consisted of CD4+ T cells sorted from PBMCs, obtained about 13 days after vaccination. The TCR originated in a man aged 50 or older who received an inactivated influenza vaccine. This chain uses TRBV20-1 with TRBJ2-7, with 14 bases matching TRBD2. CDR3 DNA sequence: TGCGGACTAGCGGGAGGTCTCTACGAGCAGTACTTC. Amino acid sequence: CGLAGGLYEQYF.